The following is a T cell receptor (beta chain) sequence with its context. This sample was taken from a study of control samples from healthy donors and cancer patients. The V and J ends lost 2 bases and 6 bases, in that order; junction bases with no gene match: 5. CDR3 length equals 14 residues. Germline V gene lookup returns CDR1 SGHRS and CDR2 YFSETQ. Profiled with immunoSEQ multiplex PCR; TCRdb holds only in-frame clones, not every one. The sample shows tens of thousands of clones, 90% to 95% of them seen only once. The rearrangement uses TRBV5-1 and TRBJ1-2; 9 bases line up with TRBD1. Sequenced sample: blood. The sequence was obtained from a man younger than 40 in good health. In DNA, the CDR3 is TGCGCCAGCAGCTTACTGGACAGGGGCGATGGCTACACCTTC. This encodes CASSLLDRGDGYTF. The variable domain in full, completed from reference TRBV5-1 and TRBJ1-2, reads KAGVTQTPRYLIKTRGQQVTLSCSPISGHRSVSWYQQTPGQGLQFLFEYFSETQRNKGNFPGRFSGRQFSNSRSEMNVSTLELGDSALYLCASSLLDRGDGYTFGSGTRLTVV.